This TCR beta chain was obtained from a study of CD8 T cells in Susac syndrome. The study, taken as a whole, reports: The study's TCR sequencing and HLA analysis drew on a certain number of individuals. That number was acknowledged as relatively small.

A word on this clonotype: The antigen is undetermined.

The authors carried out high-throughput sequencing of TCR beta. They applied it to CD8+ and CD4+ T cells obtained from blood. Both CD4+ and CD8+ T cells were negatively isolated, and TEMRA cells underwent FACS enrichment. Per the germline V gene, CDR1 is MNHEY and CDR2 is SMNVEV (reference sequence). V gave up 6 bases and J gave up 0 bases, with 17 bases separating them. The CDR3 consists of 16 residues. Random hexamers primed reverse transcription of roughly 0.45 to 1 ug RNA. The TCR beta CDR3 was amplified by immunoSEQ multiplex PCR across 54 Vbeta, 13 Jbeta. In TCRdb, the immunoSEQ multiplex PCR reads were re-called with MiXCR into one record per CDR3 protein. The sample carries around 220,000 distinct CDR3 sequences, 80% to 95% recorded once.

The chain links TRBV27 to TRBJ2-5; D may be TRBD1 or TRBD2 (6 bases each). The clonotype comes from a human donor with multiple sclerosis. Sequencing was done on a sample of CD8+ T cells from PBMCs. CDR3 loop: CASRASGGGHQETQYF. As DNA, the CDR3 is TGTGCCAGCAGGGCGTCCGGAGGGGGGCACCAAGAGACCCAGTACTTC.